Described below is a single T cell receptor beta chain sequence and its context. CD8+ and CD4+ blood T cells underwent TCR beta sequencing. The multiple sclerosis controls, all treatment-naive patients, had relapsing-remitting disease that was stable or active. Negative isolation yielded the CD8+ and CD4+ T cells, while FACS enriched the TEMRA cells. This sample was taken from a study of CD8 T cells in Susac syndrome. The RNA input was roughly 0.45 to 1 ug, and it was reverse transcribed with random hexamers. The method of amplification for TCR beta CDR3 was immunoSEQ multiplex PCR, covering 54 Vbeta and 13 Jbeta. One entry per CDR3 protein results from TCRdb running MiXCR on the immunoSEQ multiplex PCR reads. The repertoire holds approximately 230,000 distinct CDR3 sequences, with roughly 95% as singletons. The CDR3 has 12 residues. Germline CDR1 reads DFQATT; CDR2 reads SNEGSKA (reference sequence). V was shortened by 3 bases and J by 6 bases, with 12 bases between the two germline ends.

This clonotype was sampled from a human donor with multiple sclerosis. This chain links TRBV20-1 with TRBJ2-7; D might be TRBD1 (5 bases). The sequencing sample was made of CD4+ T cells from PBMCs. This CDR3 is CSASQGFSEQYF. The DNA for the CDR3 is TGCAGTGCTAGCCAGGGCTTCAGCGAGCAGTACTTC.